This TCR beta chain was recovered during a study of cytomegalovirus exposure and HLA in healthy donors. This clone was found once. This CDR3 comprises 15 residues. Trimming cost V 5 bases and J 2 bases, with 16 bases left between them. The germline V gene has CDR1 MNHNS and CDR2 SASEGT. TCRdb's copy holds only in-frame clones and misses some; the assay was immunoSEQ multiplex PCR. The sample comprises fewer than 200,000 clones, 85% of which are singletons, and 16% rests with the top ten. The sequence came from a man younger than 35 in good health and CMV-seropositive. The sequenced sample was PBMCs. The chain links TRBV6-1 to TRBJ2-7, with D unresolved. CDR3 sequence: CASSLMAGTTYEQYF. CDR3 sequence (DNA): TGTGCCAGCAGTTTGATGGCAGGCACGACCTACGAGCAGTACTTC.